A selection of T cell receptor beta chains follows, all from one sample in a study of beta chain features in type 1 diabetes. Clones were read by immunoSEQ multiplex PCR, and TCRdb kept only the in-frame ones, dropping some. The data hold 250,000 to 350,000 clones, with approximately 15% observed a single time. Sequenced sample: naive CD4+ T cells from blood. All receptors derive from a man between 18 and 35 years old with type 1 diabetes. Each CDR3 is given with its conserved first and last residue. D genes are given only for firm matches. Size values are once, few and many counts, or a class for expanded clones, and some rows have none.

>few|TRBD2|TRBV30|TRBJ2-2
CVLAGDLTGELFF
TGTGTACTGGCGGGGGATTTAACCGGGGAGCTGTTTTTT
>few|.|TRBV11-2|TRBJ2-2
CASSPAGQGYTGELFF
TGTGCCAGCAGCCCCGCAGGCCAGGGGTACACCGGGGAGCTGTTTTTT
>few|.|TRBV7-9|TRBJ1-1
CASSLFLSEAFF
TGTGCCAGCAGCTTATTTCTATCTGAAGCTTTCTTT
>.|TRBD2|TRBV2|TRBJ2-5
CASSEGAGTSASQETQYF
TGTGCCAGCAGTGAGGGGGCCGGGACTAGCGCAAGCCAAGAGACCCAGTACTTC
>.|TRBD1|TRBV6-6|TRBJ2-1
CASSYPGQGANEQFF
TGTGCCAGCAGTTACCCGGGACAGGGGGCGAATGAGCAGTTCTTC
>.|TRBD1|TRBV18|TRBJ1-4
CASSPNRGPNEKLFF
TGTGCCAGCTCGCCGAACAGGGGGCCTAATGAAAAACTGTTTTTT
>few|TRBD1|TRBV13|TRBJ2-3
CASSRQGGLTDTQYF
TGTGCCAGCAGCCGACAGGGCGGACTCACAGATACGCAGTATTTT
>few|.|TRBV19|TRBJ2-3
CASHTGRWNTDTQYF
TGTGCCAGTCATACCGGGAGATGGAACACAGATACGCAGTATTTT
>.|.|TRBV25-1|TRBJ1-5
CASSDGVLNQPQHF
TGTGCCAGCAGTGACGGTGTGTTGAATCAGCCCCAGCATTTT
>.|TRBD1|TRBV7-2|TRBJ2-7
CASSLYLAGGHEQYF
TGTGCCAGCAGCTTATATCTCGCAGGGGGCCACGAGCAGTACTTC
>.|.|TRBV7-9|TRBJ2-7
CASSLYRYPFYEQYF
TGTGCCAGCAGCTTATACAGATATCCCTTCTACGAGCAGTACTTC
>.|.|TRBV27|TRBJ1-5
CASSYRENQPQHF
TGTGCCAGCAGTTACAGAGAGAATCAGCCCCAGCATTTT
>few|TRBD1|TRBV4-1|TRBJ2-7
CASSRGPGQGSYEQYF
TGCGCCAGCAGCAGAGGGCCGGGACAGGGGTCCTACGAGCAGTACTTC
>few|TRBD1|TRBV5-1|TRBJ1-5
CASSLEGGGQPQHF
TGCGCCAGCAGCTTGGAAGGGGGCGGCCAGCCCCAGCATTTT
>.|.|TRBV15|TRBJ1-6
CATSRGALNSPLHF
TGTGCCACCAGCAGAGGAGCACTTAATTCACCCCTCCACTTT
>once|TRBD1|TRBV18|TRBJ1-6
CASSPISGQGQSPLHF
TGTGCCAGCTCACCAATTTCGGGACAGGGGCAATCACCCCTCCACTTT
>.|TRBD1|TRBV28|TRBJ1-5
CASSPEDRRRDQPQHF
TGTGCCAGCAGTCCCGAGGACAGGAGACGCGATCAGCCCCAGCATTTT
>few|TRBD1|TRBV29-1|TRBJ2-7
CSVAPGQGRREQYF
TGCAGCGTAGCGCCGGGACAGGGTAGACGGGAGCAGTACTTC